Each of the 18 T cell receptor beta chains below was sequenced from the same sample in a study of blood T cell repertoires in COVID-19. Measured with immunoSEQ multiplex PCR; TCRdb has only the in-frame clones, and not every one. Of about 89,000 clones in the sample, around 75% were seen once. Sequenced sample: peripheral blood. Receptors originate from a man aged 65 to 79 with COVID-19, enrolled during active disease.

The chain links TRBV7-2 to TRBJ1-6, with D perhaps matching TRBD1 (5 bases). V lost 2 bases and J lost 7, with 15 bases in between. CDR1 is SGHTA and CDR2 is FQGNSA in the germline V gene. This CDR3 comprises 16 residues. CDR3 nucleotides: TGTGCCAGCAGCTTACTCTCCAGGGTAGGAAATTCACCCCTCCACTTT. Its protein is CASSLLSRVGNSPLHF.

The rearrangement links TRBV9 to TRBJ2-1; 8 bases line up with TRBD2. The germline V gene has CDR1 SGDLS and CDR2 YYNGEE. The CDR3 loop spans 15 amino acids. V was clipped by 4 bases and J by 2 bases; unmatched bases: 5. This chain's CDR3 is CASSNGLAPYNEQFF. The CDR3 DNA is TGTGCCAGCAGCAATGGACTAGCCCCCTACAATGAGCAGTTCTTC.

This chain links TRBV27 with TRBJ2-7, with 8 nucleotides matching TRBD1. The CDR3 runs to 14 residues. V gave up 5 bases and J gave up 2 bases; unmatched junction bases: 5. Looked up from germline, CDR1 is MNHEY and CDR2 is SMNVEV (reference sequence). In DNA form, the CDR3 reads TGTGCCAGCAGTCGTGGACAGGGAACCTACGAGCAGTACTTC. Its translation is CASSRGQGTYEQYF.

The V and J genes are TRBV5-1 and TRBJ1-2, with 10 bases fitting TRBD1. Looked up from germline, CDR1 is SGHRS and CDR2 is YFSETQ. The junction had 7 bases not matched to a gene; V was cut back by 0 bases and J by 5 bases. This CDR3 contains 16 residues. The CDR3 coding sequence is TGCGCCAGCAGCTTGGACGCCGGGACAGGGGCTTATGGCTACACCTTC. It codes for CASSLDAGTGAYGYTF.

A word on this clone: One junction end disagrees with the germline gene, perhaps due to a read error. This rearrangement joins TRBV11-1 to TRBJ1-1; D is undetermined. Per germline, CDR1 SGHAT and CDR2 FQDESV (reference sequence). The CDR3 has 13 residues. The CDR3 is CASSLARYTEAFF. Written as DNA, the CDR3 is TGTGCCAGCAGCCTAGCGAGATACACTGAAGCTTTCTTT.

The V gene is TRBV4-1, the J gene TRBJ1-2, with a weak D call TRBD1 (5 bases). Trimming stripped 3 bases from V and 4 bases from J, with 21 bases between. Germline V gives CDR1 MGHRA, CDR2 YSYEKL. The CDR3 extends over 17 amino acids. CDR3 nucleotide sequence: TGCGCCAGCAGCCAGGGGCCGGGCGCTTATTCATTCTATGGCTACACCTTC. Translating it yields CASSQGPGAYSFYGYTF.

The CDR3 sequence: CASSWRLADGEQYF. For the CDR3, the DNA is TGTGCCAGTAGTTGGAGGCTAGCGGATGGAGAGCAGTACTTC. The chain is built from TRBV19 and TRBJ2-7, with 7 nucleotides matching TRBD2. The CDR3 covers 14 residues. In germline, CDR1 is LNHDA, CDR2 SQIVND (reference sequence). V was pared by 5 bases and J by 7 bases, with 11 bases of the junction left unmatched. Full variable domain (outside the CDR3, taken from reference TRBV19 and TRBJ2-7): DGGITQSPKYLFRKEGQNVTLSCEQNLNHDAMYWYRQDPGQGLRLIYYSQIVNDFQKGDIAEGYSVSREKKESFPLTVTSAQKNPTAFYLCASSWRLADGEQYFGPGTRLTVT.

V and J are TRBV5-1 and TRBJ2-2, with TRBD2 matching 8 bases. J gave up 6 bases and V 3 bases, and 13 bases lay outside the gene matches. The CDR3 loop spans 17 amino acids. Germline V gene sequence: CDR1 SGHRS, CDR2 YFSETQ. CDR3 DNA sequence: TGCGCCAGCAGCTCCCAGGTGACTAGCGTAGTTGCCGGGGAGCTGTTTTTT. This gives the protein CASSSQVTSVVAGELFF.

The chain joins TRBV19 to TRBJ1-2; D call uncertain. V lost 9 bases and J lost 9, with 20 bases in between. The CDR3 is made up of 13 amino acids. Looked up from germline, CDR1 is LNHDA and CDR2 is SQIVND (reference sequence). This chain's CDR3 is CASFFPGFDSYTF. CDR3 DNA sequence: TGTGCCAGCTTTTTTCCAGGTTTTGATAGCTACACCTTC.

In this sample, this clone turned up a few times. This rearrangement joins TRBV4-3 to TRBJ2-1, with TRBD2 matching over 10 bases. The length of the CDR3 is 16 residues. V dropped 3 bases and J dropped 5; count of bases not matched to a gene: 7. Germline V gene lookup returns CDR1 LGHNA and CDR2 YSLEER. CDR3 protein: CASSQEGLAANNEQFF. CDR3 DNA: TGCGCCAGCAGCCAGGAAGGACTAGCGGCAAACAATGAGCAGTTCTTC.

V usage is TRBV30 and J usage is TRBJ2-3, with 10 bases aligning to TRBD1. CDR1 and CDR2 from the germline V gene are GTSNPN and SVGIG (reference sequence). J lost 5 bases, V lost 0 bases, and 8 bases had no gene match. The CDR3 totals 16 residues. CDR3 DNA: TGTGCCTGGAGTGTAGGAATGGGGACAGGGGTAGATACGCAGTATTTT. It codes for CAWSVGMGTGVDTQYF.

This clone was found a few times. This chain joins TRBV27 and TRBJ1-1; D possibly corresponds to TRBD1 (6 bases). Trimming left V 2 bases short and J 3 bases short, with 10 bases between. The CDR3 runs to 14 residues. Germline V gene data show CDR1 as MNHEY and CDR2 as SMNVEV (reference sequence). CDR3: CASSLMGADTEAFF. CDR3 DNA: TGTGCCAGCAGTTTAATGGGGGCAGACACTGAAGCTTTCTTT.

The chain recombines TRBV4-1 with TRBJ2-4; 10 nucleotides align to TRBD2. The CDR3 extends over 16 amino acids. CDR1 is MGHRA and CDR2 is YSYEKL in the germline V gene. The junction had 15 bases not matched to a gene; V was cut back by 8 bases and J by 8 bases. The CDR3 reads CASAQVLAGVGDIQYF. CDR3 coding DNA: TGCGCCAGCGCCCAGGTCCTAGCGGGGGTGGGGGACATTCAGTACTTC.

V is TRBV29-1 and J is TRBJ1-1, with TRBD1 as a possible D gene (5 bases). V was pared by 2 bases and J by 4 bases, with 11 bases between. CDR3 size: 13 residues. CDR1 is SQVTM and CDR2 is ANQGSEA in the germline V gene. The chain's CDR3 is CSVERAQGTEAFF. The DNA of the CDR3 is TGCAGCGTTGAAAGGGCCCAGGGCACTGAAGCTTTCTTT.

The chain couples TRBV5-6 to TRBJ2-7; the match to TRBD1 covers 9 bases. This CDR3 is 16 amino acids long. J was trimmed by 0 bases and V by 0 bases; bases with no gene match: 4. Germline V gene data show CDR1 as SGHDT and CDR2 as YYEEEE. The CDR3 reads CASSLEGQGYSYEQYF. The CDR3 DNA sequence: TGTGCCAGCAGCTTGGAGGGACAGGGCTACTCCTACGAGCAGTACTTC. The full variable domain, with the rest looked up from reference TRBV5-6 and TRBJ2-7, is DAGVTQSPTHLIKTRGQQVTLRCSPKSGHDTVSWYQQALGQGPQFIFQYYEEEERQRGNFPDRFSGHQFPNYSSELNVNALLLGDSALYLCASSLEGQGYSYEQYFGPGTRLTVT.

The J gene is TRBJ2-1, the V gene TRBV4-2; TRBD2 agrees at 9 bases. The CDR3 runs 17 residues. Germline V gives CDR1 LGHNA, CDR2 YNFKEQ. The trim removed 6 bases at V and 5 bases at J, leaving 14 bases unmatched. The CDR3 is CASSLDGGGGVNNEQFF. The CDR3 DNA reads as TGTGCCAGCAGTCTAGATGGGGGCGGGGGGGTCAACAATGAGCAGTTCTTC.

J is TRBJ1-4 and V is TRBV5-1; TRBD1 matches 7 bases. The germline gives CDR1 SGHRS, CDR2 YFSETQ. V dropped 0 bases and J dropped 8; count of bases not matched to a gene: 7. The CDR3 contains 15 residues. The CDR3 here is CASSLDRGRGEKLFF. The CDR3, as DNA: TGCGCCAGCAGCTTGGATAGGGGGCGAGGGGAAAAACTGTTTTTT.

This clone was counted only a few times. The chain carries TRBV5-5 and TRBJ2-7, with TRBD1 matching over 9 bases. The CDR3 covers 17 residues. The V and J ends lost 4 bases and 7 bases, in that order; junction bases with no gene match: 18. Looked up from germline, CDR1 is SGHKS and CDR2 is YYEKEE (reference sequence). As DNA, the CDR3 is TGTGCCAGCAGCGTACAACGCCCCGGGACAGGGTTCCTTGAGCAGTACTTC. This translates into CASSVQRPGTGFLEQYF. Looking up the rest from reference TRBV5-5 and TRBJ2-7 gives the full variable domain: DAGVTQSPTHLIKTRGQQVTLRCSPISGHKSVSWYQQVLGQGPQFIFQYYEKEERGRGNFPDRFSARQFPNYSSELNVNALLLGDSALYLCASSVQRPGTGFLEQYFGPGTRLTVT.